The following is a TCR beta chain sequence with its context. Method: immunoSEQ multiplex PCR; TCRdb's copy keeps in-frame clones and lacks some. The sample consists of about 200,000 clones, 86% of them appearing once. Germline loops: CDR1 SGHTA, CDR2 FQGNSA. V lost 1 base, J lost 9 bases, and 11 bases stayed unmatched. CDR3 length equals 16 residues. The data were obtained in a study of blood T cell repertoires in COVID-19. The sequence derives from a woman between 35 and 50 years old with acute COVID-19. The V gene is TRBV7-2, the J gene TRBJ2-4; 8 positions agree with TRBD2. Input material: PBMCs or T cells enriched from blood (not recorded which). Here the CDR3 DNA reads TGTGCCAGCAGCTTAGAGGGACTTAGCGGGGCTATCATTCAGTACTTC. Translating it yields CASSLEGLSGAIIQYF.